This T cell receptor beta chain was sequenced for a study of TET2 disruption in CD19-targeted CAR T cells. Generated by immunoSEQ multiplex PCR, the TCRdb table keeps only in-frame clones and is missing some. The sample totals about 25,000 clones. Described treatment: autologous CTL019 cells: CD19 CAR with 4-1BB and CD3 zeta domains. TCR zeta and 4-1BB domains were built into the CD19 CAR. T cells for CTL019 manufacturing were collected from peripheral blood by leukapheresis. As for this clone: Its specificity is unknown. The observed sequence ends 3 residues before the CDR3 terminus, with the missing tail filled in from the germline J gene.

The length of the CDR3 is 19 residues. Germline lookup yields CDR1 ENHRY and CDR2 SYGVKD. V lost 0 bases to trimming and J lost 2 bases, with 20 bases between them. The sequence derives from a man in his 70s with chronic lymphocytic leukemia. The sample in question was CD8- CAR+ T cells sorted from cultured blood T cells, obtained for CD19 CAR T cell therapy. Subset meaning: CD8-negative CAR-positive T cells from the infusion product. The V and J genes are TRBV10-3 and TRBJ1-5; TRBD1 might be the D (6 bases). The part of the CDR3 DNA that was read is TGTGCCATCAGTGAGTCGCCTCTACAGGGCGGGAGTGGCAATCAGCCC. Protein product: CAISESPLQGGSGNQP. The full CDR3 protein reads CAISESPLQGGSGNQPQHF.